This T cell receptor beta chain was sequenced for a study of cytomegalovirus exposure and HLA in healthy donors (TCRdb year 2017). Background for the entire study: An earlier analysis of some 620 of the donors reported 276 Gb of sequence data and 100 million to 120 million unique TCR beta sequences obtained from roughly 170 million T cells. Donor age, sex, ethnicity and CMV serostatus were collected together with the repertoire data. Of the roughly 400 genotyped donors, 70% to 90% were placed in the genetic ancestry cluster associated with self-reported Caucasian donors. Using immunosequencing, the study profiled T cell repertoires from about 620 subjects and related those repertoires to cytomegalovirus serostatus. Every repertoire in the discovery cohort had been generated on one and the same sequencing platform. Typing coverage varied by locus: roughly 629-640 donors for A, B, C, DRB1 and DQB1; about 520 for DQA1; about 570 for DPA1; approximately 470 for DPB1. An early release that covered some 640 HLA-typed donors contained about 290 gigabases of sequencing data and 75 million to 100 million unique TCR sequences. In a later analysis, previously published TCR beta repertoires from roughly 710 donors were re-analyzed and high-resolution HLA genotyping was added so that TCR occurrence patterns could be studied. Because of strong linkage in the cohort, roughly five DR-DQ haplotypes were treated as single units for association and clustering. A later genetic analysis used genome-wide SNP genotypes for about three fifths of the roughly 700 donors, treating that subset as a discovery cohort. Across some 400 genotyped donors of the cohort, an average of about 240,000 unique TCR beta nucleotide sequences per donor were sequenced, and about a sixth of those sequences were non-productive. An earlier analysis of several hundred of the donors applied high-throughput TCR beta sequencing to assess whether each TCR beta V gene segment acted as functional or pseudogenic. Rather than drawing on any new phenotypic data, the later analysis identified candidate immune exposures from TCR beta sequences and the way those sequences occurred across donors. Besides the first cohort of roughly 640 subjects, a separate validation cohort made up of over 95 different subjects was used. The study combined high-throughput TCR immunosequencing, statistical association of individual TCRs with disease status, and machine learning to predict cytomegalovirus infection status. HLA typing included class I and class II loci at four-digit resolution. The study was designed to test whether signatures of past pathogen exposure could be identified by cataloging public T cell receptors.

The cohort comprised approximately 700 healthy bone marrow donors. Cohort members were all nominally healthy when sampled, although unrecorded immune exposures were likely present. The donor was CMV seropositive and was included in the group of some 290 seropositive cohort members. A peripheral blood sample was collected from each donor, and TCR beta sequencing was performed on peripheral blood mononuclear cells. The Qiagen DNeasy Blood Extraction Kit was used to extract genomic DNA from the blood cell samples. From the cysteine through the phenylalanine, the CDR3 covers 15 amino acids. Only CDR3 DNA is held: 45 bases, read in frame from base 1. The germline V gene (reference sequence) specifies SGHNT as CDR1 and YYREEE as CDR2. V loses 4 bases of germline sequence and J loses 0 bases, and the interval between the two ends is 11 bases. This clone was counted a single time. Its antigen is still unknown. No much larger clone is present one base from it, and per-base qualities are unavailable.

Libraries were prepared through the immunoSEQ multiplex PCR assay. A mixture of 60 forward primers for TCR Vbeta segments and 13 reverse primers for TCR Jbeta segments was used in the multiplex PCR. A multiplex PCR assay on genomic DNA amplified the CDR3 region of rearranged TCR beta genes. The Illumina HiSeq System was used to sequence the amplified TCR beta libraries as 87-base-pair reads. In the original analysis: A later analysis counted tens of millions of unique TCR beta chains across the 550 to 750 repertoires, and around 12 million of these chains were shared by at least two donors. Raw reads were error-corrected and collapsed into unique sequences by a nearest-neighbor algorithm in which closely related sequences were merged to remove PCR and sequencing errors. CDR3 sequences were aligned to IMGT reference sequences to assign V, D and J gene segments. For a sequence to be retained, at least a six-nucleotide match to both a V gene segment and a J gene segment was required. A rearrangement counted as productive if the CDR3 had no stop codons and remained in frame with V and J, and every other rearrangement counted as non-productive. Following IMGT convention, CDR3 was defined as the stretch from the second conserved V-encoded cysteine to the conserved J-encoded phenylalanine. The earlier analysis of some 580 of the donors excluded any sequence lacking an unambiguous match to a single V gene segment. An earlier analysis of 450 to 650 of the donors called V segments functional above 56.7% productive rearrangements and segregating when the between-donor standard deviation exceeded 5%. To diagnose cytomegalovirus status from the catalog of TCR beta chain sequences, a statistical classification framework was built. A later analysis assigned V and J genes by comparing TCR nucleotide sequences with IMGT/GENE-DB human TR gene sequences. In a later analysis, CDR3 sequences and most-parsimonious VDJ recombination scenarios were assigned using the TCRdist pipeline. In a later analysis, each TCR beta chain was defined by its CDR3 amino acid sequence together with its V-gene family, and reads lacking a unique V-gene family were excluded. As a way to deal with suspected cross-contamination and a sequencing artifact, a later analysis dropped 450 to 600 nucleotide sequences that were highly shared and had low generation probability. In a later analysis, a clonal expansion index for each public chain was calculated from normalized within-repertoire ranks of inferred template counts. In a later analysis, generation probabilities were computed using a VDJ recombination model fitted to out-of-frame rearrangements, and the results were checked against IGoR. Hypergeometric tests were used in a later analysis to score TCR-TCR, TCR-HLA and TCR-CMV co-occurrence, with a repertoire-size bias correction applied to the TCR pairs. A later analysis estimated false discovery rates by permuting HLA or CMV assignments 20 times. In a later analysis, co-occurring TCRs were grouped using DBSCAN, and TCRdist sequence similarity was added for clustering within HLA-allele-positive subsets. Co-occurrence clustering excluded repertoires with fewer than 30,000 or more than 120,000 public chains, plus five with anomalous nucleotide sharing. The clones in this table, taken by TCRdb from immuneACCESS, are in-frame only. Not every clone is retained; where verified, under half of the shortfall comes from an unresolved V gene, and the cause of the rest is unknown. From that table come the V and J calls and clone size; the DNA was used to work out D and trimming. Counted in this sample were some 100,000 clones; over 55% of them appeared once. The biggest ten clones account for roughly a sixth of the sample.

General conclusions and limits of the study: Because some donors lacked HLA typing at each locus, the association tests relied only on the typed subset. Some IMGT-functional V segments, including TRBV6-2 and TRBV6-3, could not be told apart with the 87-base-pair reads, so those segments were excluded. An association between a missense DCLRE1C variant and V-gene and J-gene trimming of TCR beta chains was found in a later genetic analysis and replicated in an independent cohort. The study gave a list of under 200 TCR beta chains associated with cytomegalovirus. Correlated functional status among segregating V segments might reflect linkage disequilibrium, but an unknown experimental factor could not be ruled out. The classifier was reported to diagnose cytomegalovirus status with high specificity and sensitivity in both the original and validation cohorts. At a false discovery rate of 0.05, a later analysis linked some 18,000 TCR beta sequences to specific HLA alleles. According to a later genetic analysis, donors in an Asian-associated ancestry cluster had fewer N-insertions in productive TCRs than the approximately 610-donor mean. Only TCR beta chains were sequenced in this cohort, and the absence of alpha or paired-chain data limited detectable features. A further reported finding was that TCR beta sequences accurately predicted the HLA-A and HLA-B alleles for most subjects in the first cohort. The sequencing pipeline was judged likely to have produced a cluster of highly shared sequence variants as a technical artifact. In an earlier analysis of 587 of the donors, most TCR beta V segments appeared in productive rearrangements about 87% or about 30% of the time, broadly matching IMGT annotations. According to the authors, the approach could potentially be generalized to other disease states and immunological phenotypes. Assigning TCR associations to individual alleles was difficult when HLA alleles, especially DR and DQ, strongly co-occurred. Because counts were too low, approximately 18 rarely observed V segments, including chromosome 9 orphons, were excluded from the earlier analysis of fewer than 650 of the donors. Most CMV-associated TCR beta chains appeared to be HLA-restricted in a later analysis, and the HLA associations seemed to be driven largely by CMV exposure. Across donors, most TCR sequences were observed very rarely, whereas some public TCRs were present in many individuals. In a later analysis, HLA-associated TCR beta chains were found to be more clonally expanded and to have lower generation probabilities than equally common non-associated chains. Immune exposure information for the cohort was limited to CMV serostatus. A later analysis found that TCR association rates varied across HLA loci, with DRB1 alleles showing the most associated TCRs and HLA-C alleles the fewest. A later analysis reported that several top co-occurrence clusters appeared linked to parvovirus B19, influenza, CMV and Epstein-Barr virus. Sequencing depth was assumed to be roughly uniform across donors in the presence/absence analyses, though that assumption may not hold. In vitro tests confirmed that a few of the cytomegalovirus-associated TCR beta chains recognize cytomegalovirus antigens.

This clonotype was obtained from a young woman in good health and CMV-seropositive. Here the chain combines TRBV5-4 and TRBJ1-3; the D gene is perhaps TRBD1, on 6 matching bases. Sequencing input: PBMCs. The base sequence is TGTGCCAGCAGCCCGCAGGGGTACTCTGGAAACACCATATATTTT. Translated, it gives CASSPQGYSGNTIYF.